This T cell receptor beta chain was observed in a study of T-cell memory formation after mild COVID-19 (dated by TCRdb to the early 2020s). As for the study more broadly: TCR sequence clusters from the two donors were largely donor specific. The cohort comprised two young, previously healthy adult volunteers, one female and one male. In a couple of donors, T-cell clones that expanded and contracted after mild COVID-19 were tracked by sequencing TCRalpha and TCRbeta repertoires over time. The research as a whole found: Only a couple of mild cases were covered in the study, and larger cohorts including severe cases with pre-infection samples were considered necessary. SARS-CoV-2 specificity was not confirmed for the second-wave clones peaking on day 37. Some responding clones were found in pre-infection memory, which suggests that pre-existing cross-reactive memory T cells took part in the SARS-CoV-2 response. Contracting CD4+ clones were located mainly in the CM and EM memory subsets, whereas CD8+ clones were found to be enriched in EMRA. From day 15 to 85, contracting clones showed balanced CD4/CD8 phenotypes, whereas a second wave of clones that expanded from day 15 to 37 leaned towards CD4+.

Ficoll-Paque density gradient centrifugation was used to isolate PBMCs. In regard to this clonotype: Its antigen has not been determined. Per-base quality was not reported, and no clone a single base away is much larger than it.

Sequenced using an Illumina NovaSeq 6000. Using 5'RACE with constant-segment primers, TCRalpha and TCRbeta cDNA libraries were constructed, with sample barcodes and unique molecular identifiers added in the process. RNA was extracted from every sample with Trizol reagent. The libraries were amplified in two PCR steps, and the second step added a second sample barcode and Illumina TruSeq adapters. Libraries were sequenced on an Illumina NovaSeq with 2 x 150 bp paired-end reads. As for the authors' bioinformatics: Reads were demultiplexed and collapsed into UMI-guided consensus sequences with migec v1.2.7. Using mixcr v2.1.11, the UMI consensuses were aligned to TRA and TRB V and J templates and assembled into clonotypes. Clonotypes were classified as expanded or contracted when called significant by both edgeR and NoisET, with noise models trained on biological replicates. For edgeR calls, a false discovery rate-adjusted p below 0.01 and a log2 fold-change threshold of 1 were applied. As an exploratory analysis of dynamics, PCA with hierarchical clustering was applied to max-normalized trajectories of the 1000 most abundant clonotypes. The CD4 or CD8 phenotype of responding clones was assigned using the separately sequenced CD4+ and CD8+ repertoires. TCRdb passed the public sequencing reads through fastp at Q25 and MiXCR, retaining productive beta sequences. Entries are consolidated by CDR3 protein sequence, retaining the most common genes and DNA. The V and J calls here are based on TCRdb, not the publication. The sample table shows some 40,000 distinct CDR3 sequences, and 5.5% to 7% are seen once. The ten top clones hold roughly 0.8% of the sample.

CDR1 SEHNR and CDR2 FQNEAQ were looked up in the germline V gene (reference sequence). Between the V and J ends, shortened by 5 bases and 1 base respectively, the junction contains 11 bases. Counted from cysteine to phenylalanine, this CDR3 has 14 amino acids. Of all the DNA, just the CDR3 is kept, 42 bases in frame from base 1. Recombination linked TRBV7-9 to TRBJ1-1; too little of a D gene remains to name it. This sequence was found in an adult who had mild COVID-19 (a few samples of this study predate the infection). The sample titles of this study are shuffled in the database, so cell type and time point are left out. Source material: PBMCs or a T cell subset sorted from them (not recorded which). The CDR3 region: CASSPWQRNTEAFF. The DNA sequence is as follows: TGTGCCAGCAGCCCCTGGCAGAGGAACACTGAAGCTTTCTTT.